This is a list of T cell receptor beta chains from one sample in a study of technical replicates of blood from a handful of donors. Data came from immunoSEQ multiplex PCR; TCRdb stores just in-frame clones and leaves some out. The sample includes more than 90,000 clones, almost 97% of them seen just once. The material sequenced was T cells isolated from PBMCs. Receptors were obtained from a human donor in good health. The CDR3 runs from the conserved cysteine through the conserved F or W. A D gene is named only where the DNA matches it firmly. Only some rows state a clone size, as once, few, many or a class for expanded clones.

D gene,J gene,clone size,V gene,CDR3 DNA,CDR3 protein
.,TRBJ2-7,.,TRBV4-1,TGCGCCAGCAGCCAGTCGGGTCCGGGGAGGAGGTACGAGCAGTACTTC,CASSQSGPGRRYEQYF
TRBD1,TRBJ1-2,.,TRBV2,TGTGCCGTGGAGGGGGCGGGCGGCTACACCTTC,CAVEGAGGYTF
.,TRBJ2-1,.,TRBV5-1,TGCGCCAGCAGCTTGGTTGGCGGCAGAGCTTACAATGAGCAGTTCTTC,CASSLVGGRAYNEQFF
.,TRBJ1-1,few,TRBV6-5,TGTGCCACCCACACAAGCGAGAACACTGAAGCTTTCTTT,CATHTSENTEAFF
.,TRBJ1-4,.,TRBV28,TGTGCCAGCAGTTCCGTTGAAAAACTGTTTTTT,CASSSVEKLFF
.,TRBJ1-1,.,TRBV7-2,TGTGCCAGCAGCCAGACAGGGAACACTGAAGCTTTCTTT,CASSQTGNTEAFF
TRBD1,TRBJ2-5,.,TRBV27,TGTGCCAGCAGTTTATCGGCCGACAGGGAAATATTAGAGACCCAGTACTTC,CASSLSADREILETQYF
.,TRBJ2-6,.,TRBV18,TGTGCCAGCTCACCATACAGTGCAGGGCTTGGGGCCAACGTCCTGACTTTC,CASSPYSAGLGANVLTF
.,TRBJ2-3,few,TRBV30,TGTGCCTGGAGGGTGGGGATCGGGGGCACAGATACGCAGTATTTT,CAWRVGIGGTDTQYF
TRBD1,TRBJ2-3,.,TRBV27,TGTGCCAGCAGTTTATACGGGACAGCCTTGAGCACAGATACGCAGTATTTT,CASSLYGTALSTDTQYF
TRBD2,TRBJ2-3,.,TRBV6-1,TGTGCCAGCAGCCTAGCGGGAGCCCCAGATACGCAGTATTTT,CASSLAGAPDTQYF
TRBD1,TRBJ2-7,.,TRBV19,TGTGCCAGTAGTGCTTGGGACAGGGTGTCCGAGCAGTACTTC,CASSAWDRVSEQYF
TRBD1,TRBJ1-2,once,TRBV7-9,TGTGCCAGCAGCTCCTTTCCGACAGGGTGGAACTATGGCTACACCTTC,CASSSFPTGWNYGYTF
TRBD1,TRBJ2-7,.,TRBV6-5,TGTGCCAGCAGGAATACAGGGGTCCACGAGCAGTACTTC,CASRNTGVHEQYF
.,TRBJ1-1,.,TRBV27,TGTGCCAGCGGCCTGATTGGTACTGAAGCTTTCTTT,CASGLIGTEAFF
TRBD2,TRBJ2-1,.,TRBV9,TGTGCCAGCAGCGTAGCGATGACGACTAGCGGGAGTATTGAGCAGTTCTTC,CASSVAMTTSGSIEQFF
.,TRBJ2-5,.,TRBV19,TGTGCCAGTTCGCAGTACTTGAGGGAGACCCAGTACTTC,CASSQYLRETQYF
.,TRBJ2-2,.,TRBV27,TGTGCCAGCAGTGCGGGGACCGCCGGGGAGCTGTTTTTT,CASSAGTAGELFF
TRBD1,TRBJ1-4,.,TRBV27,TGTGCCAGCAGTTCCTTTCGACAGGGGGGGTTGAATGAAAAACTGTTTTTT,CASSSFRQGGLNEKLFF
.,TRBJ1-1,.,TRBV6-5,TGTGTCGGCCAGGGGAACACTGAAGCTTTCTTT,CVGQGNTEAFF
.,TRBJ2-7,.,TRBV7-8,TGTGCCAGCAGCTCCAACAGGGAGACCTACGAGCAGTACTTC,CASSSNRETYEQYF
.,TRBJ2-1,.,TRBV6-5,TGTGCCAGCAGCCTCCTTACTCGAGCCAATGAGCAGTTCTTC,CASSLLTRANEQFF
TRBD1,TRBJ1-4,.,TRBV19,TGTGCCAGTAGTATAAGGTTTTGGGACAGGGAGAGCGAAAAACTGTTTTTT,CASSIRFWDRESEKLFF
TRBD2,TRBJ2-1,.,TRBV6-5,TGTGCCAGCAGTTATAGCGGGACTCACAATGAGCAGTTCTTC,CASSYSGTHNEQFF
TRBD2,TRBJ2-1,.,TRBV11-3,TGTGCCAGCAGCTTAGACTGGCGGGAGCCCGGCAATGAGCAGTTCTTC,CASSLDWREPGNEQFF
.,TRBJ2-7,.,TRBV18,TGTGCCAGCTCACCGGTTACAGTCTACGAGCAGTACTTC,CASSPVTVYEQYF
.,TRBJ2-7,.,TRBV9,TGTGCCAGCAGCGTCTCAGAGACAGACTACGAGCAGTACTTC,CASSVSETDYEQYF
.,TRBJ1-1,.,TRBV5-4,TGTGCCAGCAGCTTGTTCGGCGGCTTAACCCTTGCTCCTTTCTTT,CASSLFGGLTLAPFF
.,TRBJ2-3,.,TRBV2,TGTGCCAGCGTGAAATCAGCGGGTAGCACAGATACGCAGTATTTT,CASVKSAGSTDTQYF
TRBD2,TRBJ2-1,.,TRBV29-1,TGCAGCGTCGGACCGTCGGGACTAGCGGGGTACAATGAGCAGTTCTTC,CSVGPSGLAGYNEQFF
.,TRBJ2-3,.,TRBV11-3,TGTGCCAGCAGCTTAGATCTAGGGGTAGATACGCAGTATTTT,CASSLDLGVDTQYF
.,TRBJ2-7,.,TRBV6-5,TGTGCCAGCAGTTATAGTCCCGCCATCCGGTCCTACGAGCAGTACTTC,CASSYSPAIRSYEQYF
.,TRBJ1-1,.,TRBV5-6,TGTGCCAGCAGCTTAGATCTAAATTCTGAAGCTTTCTTT,CASSLDLNSEAFF
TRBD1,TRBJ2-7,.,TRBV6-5,TGTGCCACCACAGGGACAGGGGGCGAGCAGTACTTC,CATTGTGGEQYF
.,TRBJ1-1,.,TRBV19,TGTGCCAGTAGTAAGGGCCGTGGACTCCCGAACACTGAAGCTTTCTTT,CASSKGRGLPNTEAFF
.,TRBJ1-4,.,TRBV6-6,TGTGCCAGCAGCCTCCTGGGGGAGGGGGGTGGTGAAAAACTGTTTTTT,CASSLLGEGGGEKLFF
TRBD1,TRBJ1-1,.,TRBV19,TGTGCCAGTAGTATTAACAGGGGAGGTCTCACTGAAGCTTTCTTT,CASSINRGGLTEAFF
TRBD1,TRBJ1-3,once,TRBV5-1,TGCGCCAGCAGCCCCCAATTGGACAGGGGGGGAAACACCATATATTTT,CASSPQLDRGGNTIYF
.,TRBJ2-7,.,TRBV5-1,TGCGCCAGCAGCCCGCTGGACATCGACGAGCAGTACTTC,CASSPLDIDEQYF
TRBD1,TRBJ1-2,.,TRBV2,TGTGCCGGAAGGACAGGGACTAACTATGGCTACACCTTC,CAGRTGTNYGYTF
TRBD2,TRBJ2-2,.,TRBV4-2,TGTGCCAGCAGCCAAGACGGAGAAAGCGGGAGGCCCACCGGGGAGCTGTTTTTT,CASSQDGESGRPTGELFF
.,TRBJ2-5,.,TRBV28,TGTGCCAGCAATGCCGCGGGAGAGACCCAGTACTTC,CASNAAGETQYF
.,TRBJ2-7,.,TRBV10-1,TGCGCCAGCAGTGGACACCCTTCCTACGAGCAGTACTTC,CASSGHPSYEQYF
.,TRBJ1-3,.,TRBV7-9,TGTGCCAGCAGCTTGGGCACAGGGAATAGAAACACCATATATTTT,CASSLGTGNRNTIYF
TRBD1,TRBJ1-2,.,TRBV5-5,TGTGCCAGCAGCTTGGGACAGGGAGCAAGAGGCTACACCTTC,CASSLGQGARGYTF
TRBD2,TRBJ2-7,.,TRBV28,TGTGCCAGCAACCCCCTAGCGGGCTCTTACGAGCAGTACTTC,CASNPLAGSYEQYF
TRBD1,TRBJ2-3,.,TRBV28,TGTGCCAGCAGTCCCGGGACAGGGGGCAAAGCAGATACGCAGTATTTT,CASSPGTGGKADTQYF
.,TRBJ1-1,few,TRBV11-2,TGTGCCAGCAGCTTAGGTGACGGACAGATCACTGAAGCTTTCTTT,CASSLGDGQITEAFF
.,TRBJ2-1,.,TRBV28,TGTGCCAGCAGTTCTGGGGGGTCCTACAATGAGCAGTTCTTC,CASSSGGSYNEQFF
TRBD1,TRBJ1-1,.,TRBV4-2,TGTGCCAGCAGCCAGATAGGACAGGGCTTGATGAACACTGAAGCTTTCTTT,CASSQIGQGLMNTEAFF
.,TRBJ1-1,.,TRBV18,TGTGCCAGCTGGAAGCAGGGCGTAAACACTGAAGCTTTCTTT,CASWKQGVNTEAFF
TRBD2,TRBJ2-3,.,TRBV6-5,TGTGCCAGTTCGTTTGGTAGCGGGATTCCAGATACGCAGTATTTT,CASSFGSGIPDTQYF
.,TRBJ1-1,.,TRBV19,TGTGCCAGTACATGGGGCGGGAACACTGAAGCTTTCTTT,CASTWGGNTEAFF
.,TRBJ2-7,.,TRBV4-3,TGCGCCAGCAGCCAAGAACCAGGTTTCGGCGAGCAGTACTTC,CASSQEPGFGEQYF
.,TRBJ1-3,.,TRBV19,TGTGCCAGCTCACAGGGAGCAGAAGGAAACACCATATATTTT,CASSQGAEGNTIYF